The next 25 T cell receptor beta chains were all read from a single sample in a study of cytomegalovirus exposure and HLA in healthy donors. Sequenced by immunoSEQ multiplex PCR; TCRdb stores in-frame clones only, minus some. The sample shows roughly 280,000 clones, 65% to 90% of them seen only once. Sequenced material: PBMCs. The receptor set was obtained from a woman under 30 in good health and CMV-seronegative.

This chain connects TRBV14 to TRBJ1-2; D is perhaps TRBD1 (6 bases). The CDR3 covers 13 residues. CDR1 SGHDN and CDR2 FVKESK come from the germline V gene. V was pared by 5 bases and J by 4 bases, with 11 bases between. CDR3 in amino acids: CASSTDRSYGYTF. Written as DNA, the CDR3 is TGTGCCAGCAGCACGGACAGATCCTATGGCTACACCTTC.

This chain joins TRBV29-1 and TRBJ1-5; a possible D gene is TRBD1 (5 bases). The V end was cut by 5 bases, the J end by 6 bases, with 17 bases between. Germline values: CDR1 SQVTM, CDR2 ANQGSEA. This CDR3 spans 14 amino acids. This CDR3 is CSVNFGGGPQPQHF. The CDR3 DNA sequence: TGCAGCGTTAATTTCGGCGGGGGACCTCAGCCCCAGCATTTT.

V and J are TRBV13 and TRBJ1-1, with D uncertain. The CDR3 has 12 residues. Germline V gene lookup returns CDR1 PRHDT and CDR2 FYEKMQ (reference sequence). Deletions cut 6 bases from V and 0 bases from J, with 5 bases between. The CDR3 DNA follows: TGTGCCAGCAGGAGGGTGAACACTGAAGCTTTCTTT. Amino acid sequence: CASRRVNTEAFF.

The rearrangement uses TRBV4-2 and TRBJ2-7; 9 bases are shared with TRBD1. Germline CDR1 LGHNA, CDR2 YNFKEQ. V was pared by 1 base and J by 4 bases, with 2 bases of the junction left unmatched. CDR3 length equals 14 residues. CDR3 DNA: TGTGCCAGCAGCCAAGGGACAGGGGAATACGAGCAGTACTTC. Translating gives CASSQGTGEYEQYF.

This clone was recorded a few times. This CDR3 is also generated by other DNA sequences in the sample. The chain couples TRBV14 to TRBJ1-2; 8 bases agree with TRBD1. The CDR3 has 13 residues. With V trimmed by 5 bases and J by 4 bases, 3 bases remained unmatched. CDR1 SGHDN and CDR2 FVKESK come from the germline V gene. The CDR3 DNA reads TGTGCCAGCAGCGACAGGGGCTCCTATGGCTACACCTTC. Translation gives CASSDRGSYGYTF.

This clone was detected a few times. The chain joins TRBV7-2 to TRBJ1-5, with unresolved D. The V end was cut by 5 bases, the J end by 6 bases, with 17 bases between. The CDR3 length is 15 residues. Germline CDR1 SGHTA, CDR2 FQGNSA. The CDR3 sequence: CASSHGGEASQPQHF. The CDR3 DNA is TGTGCCAGCAGCCACGGCGGGGAGGCGTCTCAGCCCCAGCATTTT. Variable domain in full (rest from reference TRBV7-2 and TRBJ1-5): GAGVSQSPSNKVTEKGKDVELRCDPISGHTALYWYRQSLGQGLEFLIYFQGNSAPDKSGLPSDRFSAERTGGSVSTLTIQRTQQEDSAVYLCASSHGGEASQPQHFGDGTRLSIL.

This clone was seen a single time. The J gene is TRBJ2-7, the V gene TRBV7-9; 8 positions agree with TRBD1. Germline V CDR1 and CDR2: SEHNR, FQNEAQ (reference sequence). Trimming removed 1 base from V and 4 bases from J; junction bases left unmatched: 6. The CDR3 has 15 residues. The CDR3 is CASSLGQGMGYEQYF. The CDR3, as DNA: TGTGCCAGCAGCTTAGGACAGGGGATGGGGTACGAGCAGTACTTC.

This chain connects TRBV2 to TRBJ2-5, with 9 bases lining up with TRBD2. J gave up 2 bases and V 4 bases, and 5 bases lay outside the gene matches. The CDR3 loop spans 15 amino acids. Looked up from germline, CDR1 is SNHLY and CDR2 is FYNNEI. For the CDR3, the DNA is TGTGCCAGCAGTGGGCTAGCGGGGAGACAAGAGACCCAGTACTTC. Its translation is CASSGLAGRQETQYF.

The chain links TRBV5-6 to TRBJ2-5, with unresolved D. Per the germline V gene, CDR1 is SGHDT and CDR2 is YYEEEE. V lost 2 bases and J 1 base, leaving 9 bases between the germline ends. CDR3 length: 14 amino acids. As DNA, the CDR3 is TGTGCCAGCAGCTTCACCGGTAGCCAAGAGACCCAGTACTTC. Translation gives CASSFTGSQETQYF. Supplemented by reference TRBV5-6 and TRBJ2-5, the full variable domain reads DAGVTQSPTHLIKTRGQQVTLRCSPKSGHDTVSWYQQALGQGPQFIFQYYEEEERQRGNFPDRFSGHQFPNYSSELNVNALLLGDSALYLCASSFTGSQETQYFGPGTRLLVL.

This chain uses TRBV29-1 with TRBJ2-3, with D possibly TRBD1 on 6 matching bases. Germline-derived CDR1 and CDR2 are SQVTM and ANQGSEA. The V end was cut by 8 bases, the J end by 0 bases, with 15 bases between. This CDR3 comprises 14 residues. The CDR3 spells CSSRTGTSTDTQYF. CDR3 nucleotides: TGCAGCTCGAGGACCGGGACAAGCACAGATACGCAGTATTTT.

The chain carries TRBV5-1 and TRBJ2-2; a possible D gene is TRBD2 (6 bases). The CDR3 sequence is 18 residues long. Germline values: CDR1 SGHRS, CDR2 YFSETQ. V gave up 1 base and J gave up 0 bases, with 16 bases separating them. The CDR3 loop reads CASSLRETVLTNTGELFF. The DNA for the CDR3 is TGCGCCAGCAGCTTGCGGGAGACGGTACTCACGAACACCGGGGAGCTGTTTTTT.

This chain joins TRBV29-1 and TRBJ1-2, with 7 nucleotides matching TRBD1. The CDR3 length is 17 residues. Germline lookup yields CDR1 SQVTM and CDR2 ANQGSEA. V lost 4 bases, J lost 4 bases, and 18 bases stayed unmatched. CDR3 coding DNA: TGCAGCGTTGTAACAATTACGGGACAGTCGAAGTTCTATGGCTACACCTTC. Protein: CSVVTITGQSKFYGYTF.

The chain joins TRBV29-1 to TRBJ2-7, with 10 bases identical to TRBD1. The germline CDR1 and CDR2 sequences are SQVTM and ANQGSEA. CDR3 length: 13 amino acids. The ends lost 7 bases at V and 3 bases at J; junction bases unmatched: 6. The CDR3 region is CSARQGAGYEQYF. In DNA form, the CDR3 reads TGCAGCGCTCGACAGGGGGCCGGCTACGAGCAGTACTTC.

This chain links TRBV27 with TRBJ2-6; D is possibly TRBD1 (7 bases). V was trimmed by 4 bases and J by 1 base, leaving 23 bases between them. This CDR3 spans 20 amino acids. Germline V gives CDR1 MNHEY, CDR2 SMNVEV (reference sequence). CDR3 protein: CASSSPHLRQGGSGANVLTF. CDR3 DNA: TGTGCCAGCAGTTCCCCGCACCTTCGACAGGGAGGTTCTGGGGCCAACGTCCTGACTTTC.

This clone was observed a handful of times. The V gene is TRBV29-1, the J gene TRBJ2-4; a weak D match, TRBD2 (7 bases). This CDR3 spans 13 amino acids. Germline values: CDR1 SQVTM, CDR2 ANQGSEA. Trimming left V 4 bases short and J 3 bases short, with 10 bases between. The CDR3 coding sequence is TGCAGCGTTGTAGGGGGGGACAAAAACATTCAGTACTTC. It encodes CSVVGGDKNIQYF.

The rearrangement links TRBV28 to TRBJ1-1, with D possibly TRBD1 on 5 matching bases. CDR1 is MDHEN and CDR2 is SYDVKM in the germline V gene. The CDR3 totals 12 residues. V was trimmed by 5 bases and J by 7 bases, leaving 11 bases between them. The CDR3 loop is CASSPFRDEAFF. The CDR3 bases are TGTGCCAGCAGTCCTTTCAGGGATGAAGCTTTCTTT.

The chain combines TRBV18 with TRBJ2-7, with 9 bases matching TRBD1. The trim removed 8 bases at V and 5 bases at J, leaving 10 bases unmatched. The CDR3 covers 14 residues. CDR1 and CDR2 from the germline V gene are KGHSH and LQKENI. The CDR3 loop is CASAPGQGGDEQYF. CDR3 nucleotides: TGTGCCAGCGCCCCGGGACAGGGTGGAGACGAGCAGTACTTC.

The CDR3 reads CASTLAGASDEQFF. The CDR3 DNA follows: TGTGCCAGTACCCTAGCGGGAGCATCTGATGAGCAGTTCTTC. J is TRBJ2-1 and V is TRBV19, with 10 bases lining up with TRBD2. Germline assignment: CDR1 LNHDA and CDR2 SQIVND (reference sequence). CDR3 length equals 14 residues. V dropped 7 bases and J dropped 8; count of bases not matched to a gene: 8.

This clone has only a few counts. This CDR3 reads CASSGSRDTEAFF. CDR3 in DNA: TGTGCCAGCAGTGGAAGCAGGGACACTGAAGCTTTCTTT. The chain links TRBV25-1 to TRBJ1-1; maybe TRBD1 (5 bases). Trimming stripped 4 bases from V and 3 bases from J, with 9 bases between. CDR1 MGHDK and CDR2 SYGVNS come from the germline V gene. There are 13 residues in the CDR3. Looking up the rest from reference TRBV25-1 and TRBJ1-1 gives the full variable domain: EADIYQTPRYLVIGTGKKITLECSQTMGHDKMYWYQQDPGMELHLIHYSYGVNSTEKGDLSSESTVSRIRTEHFPLTLESARPSHTSQYLCASSGSRDTEAFFGQGTRLTVV.

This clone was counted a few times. The DNA for the CDR3 is TGCGCCAGCAGTCTGAGTCCCCCAGATACGCAGTATTTT. This translates into CASSLSPPDTQYF. The chain carries TRBV10-1 and TRBJ2-3; no reliable D call. Germline V gives CDR1 WNHNN, CDR2 SYGVQD (reference sequence). The CDR3 consists of 13 residues. V was trimmed by 5 bases and J by 4 bases, leaving 10 bases between them.

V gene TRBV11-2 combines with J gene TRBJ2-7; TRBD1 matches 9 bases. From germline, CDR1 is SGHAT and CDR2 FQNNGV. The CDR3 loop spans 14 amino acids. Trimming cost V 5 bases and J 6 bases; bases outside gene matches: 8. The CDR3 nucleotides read TGTGCCAGCAGCACCGGGACAGGGCCTTCCGAGCAGTACTTC. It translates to CASSTGTGPSEQYF.

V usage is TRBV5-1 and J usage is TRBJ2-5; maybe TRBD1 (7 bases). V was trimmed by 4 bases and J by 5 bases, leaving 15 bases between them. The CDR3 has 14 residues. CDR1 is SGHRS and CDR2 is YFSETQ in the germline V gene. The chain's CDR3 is CASSAGQLGETQYF. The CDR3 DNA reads TGCGCCAGCAGCGCGGGACAGCTAGGGGAGACCCAGTACTTC.

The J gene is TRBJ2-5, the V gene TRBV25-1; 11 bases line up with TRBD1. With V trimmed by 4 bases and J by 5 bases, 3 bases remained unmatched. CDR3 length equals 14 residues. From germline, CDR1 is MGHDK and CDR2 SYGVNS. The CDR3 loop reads CASSGGQGAETQYF. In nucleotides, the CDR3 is TGTGCCAGCAGTGGTGGACAGGGGGCTGAGACCCAGTACTTC.

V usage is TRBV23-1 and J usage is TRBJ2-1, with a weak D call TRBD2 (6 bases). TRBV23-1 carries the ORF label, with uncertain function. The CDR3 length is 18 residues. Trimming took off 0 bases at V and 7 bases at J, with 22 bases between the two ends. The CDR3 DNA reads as TGCGCCAGCAGTCAATCACGGACACTTGGGGGGTTGGAGAATGAGCAGTTCTTC. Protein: CASSQSRTLGGLENEQFF.

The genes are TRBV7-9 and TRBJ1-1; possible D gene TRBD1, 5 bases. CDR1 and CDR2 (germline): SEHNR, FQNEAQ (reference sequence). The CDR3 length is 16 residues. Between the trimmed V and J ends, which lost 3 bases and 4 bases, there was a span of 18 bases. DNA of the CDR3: TGTGCCAGCAGCTTGGGGACTCCCTGGGCGCGCACTGAAGCTTTCTTT. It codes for CASSLGTPWARTEAFF. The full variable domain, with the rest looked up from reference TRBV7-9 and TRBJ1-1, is DTGVSQNPRHKITKRGQNVTFRCDPISEHNRLYWYRQTLGQGPEFLTYFQNEAQLEKSRLLSDRFSAERPKGSFSTLEIQRTEQGDSAMYLCASSLGTPWARTEAFFGQGTRLTVV.